This paragraph covers one T cell receptor beta chain sequence. Sequencing was performed with immunoSEQ multiplex PCR; in TCRdb, only in-frame clones are kept and a portion is missing. Of under 450,000 clones in the sample, about 91% were seen once. With V trimmed by 7 bases and J by 5 bases, 13 bases remained unmatched. This CDR3 region has 16 residues. Germline CDR1 is MNHEY and CDR2 is SMNVEV (reference sequence). This sample stems from a study of blood T cell repertoires in COVID-19. About the research overall: From the United States, Italy and Spain came samples of acute and convalescent COVID-19. From T cells, B-cell-depleted T cells, or PBMCs came the material, which was cDNA or gDNA.

The gene calls are TRBV27 and TRBJ2-4; TRBD1 aligns across 8 bases. This receptor was identified in a woman between 45 and 60 years old with COVID-19, enrolled during active disease. Input material: peripheral blood. CDR3 residues: CASKPFWTGSQNIQYF. CDR3 nucleotide sequence: TGTGCCAGCAAACCATTTTGGACAGGGAGCCAAAACATTCAGTACTTC.